These 21 T cell receptor beta chains originate from one sample sequenced in a study of blood T cell repertoires in COVID-19. Data came from immunoSEQ multiplex PCR; TCRdb stores just in-frame clones and leaves some out. The profile covers 150,000 to 200,000 clones, with 83% appearing a single time and under 2.5% taken by the ten largest. The material sequenced was peripheral blood. Every receptor here comes from a woman at least 80 years old with acute or convalescent COVID-19.

V and J are TRBV30 and TRBJ2-3; a possible D gene is TRBD1 (5 bases). Between the trimmed V and J ends, which lost 5 bases and 6 bases, there was a span of 15 bases. Germline CDR1 and CDR2: GTSNPN and SVGIG (reference sequence). This CDR3 has 13 residues. The CDR3: CAWHAGFADTQYF. The CDR3 DNA sequence: TGTGCCTGGCACGCAGGGTTCGCCGATACGCAGTATTTT.

CDR3 in DNA: TGTGCCTGGAGTTCCCATGCGGGGGGTAATCAGCCCCAGCATTTT. Its protein product is CAWSSHAGGNQPQHF. The chain carries TRBV30 and TRBJ1-5; weak D call: TRBD1 (5 bases). Trimming removed 2 bases at V and 4 bases at J, with 15 bases between. Germline CDR1 and CDR2: GTSNPN and SVGIG (reference sequence). The CDR3 extends over 15 amino acids.

The genes are TRBV15 and TRBJ1-2; no firm D call. The CDR3 is 17 amino acids. CDR1 is LNHNV and CDR2 is YYDKDF in the germline V gene (reference sequence). V lost 5 bases and J 1 base, leaving 20 bases between the germline ends. The CDR3 nucleotides are TGTGCCACCAGCCGAAGAACAGTCGAATTCCTTAACTATGGCTACACCTTC. Translated, it gives CATSRRTVEFLNYGYTF. The variable domain in full, with the rest retrieved from reference TRBV15 and TRBJ1-2, is DAMVIQNPRYQVTQFGKPVTLSCSQTLNHNVMYWYQQKSSQAPKLLFHYYDKDFNNEADTPDNFQSRRPNTSFCFLDIRSPGLGDTAMYLCATSRRTVEFLNYGYTFGSGTRLTVV.

This clone was picked up a small number of times. The rearrangement links TRBV9 to TRBJ2-2; a possible D gene is TRBD2 (5 bases). V was shortened by 0 bases and J by 0 bases, with 12 bases between the two germline ends. Per the germline V gene, CDR1 is SGDLS and CDR2 is YYNGEE. The CDR3 spans 17 residues. The CDR3 sequence: CASSVGKGRANTGELFF. In nucleotides, the CDR3 is TGTGCCAGCAGCGTAGGCAAAGGGAGAGCGAACACCGGGGAGCTGTTTTTT.

The V call is TRBV7-3, the J call TRBJ2-2, with 8 positions matching TRBD1. Trimming at V came to 6 bases and at J to 5 bases, leaving 8 bases not matched to a gene. The CDR3 extends over 15 amino acids. Per the germline V gene, CDR1 is SGHTA and CDR2 is FQGTGA. The CDR3 DNA follows: TGTGCCAGCAGGCTAGCAGGGGGCGCGACCGGGGAGCTGTTTTTT. Its translation is CASRLAGGATGELFF.

The V call is TRBV6-5, the J call TRBJ1-5; possibly TRBD1 for D (5 bases). The V end lost 7 bases, the J end lost 1 base, and 11 bases lay between the germline ends. Germline lookup yields CDR1 MNHEY and CDR2 SVGAGI. The CDR3 has 14 residues. The CDR3 DNA follows: TGTGCCAGCACCAGGGCAAACAGCAATCAGCCCCAGCATTTT. Translated: CASTRANSNQPQHF.

This clone was observed a few times. The chain links TRBV19 to TRBJ1-1, with D perhaps TRBD1 (5 bases). V gave up 1 base and J gave up 1 base, with 10 bases separating them. Germline loops: CDR1 LNHDA, CDR2 SQIVND (reference sequence). The CDR3 has 15 amino acids. The CDR3 protein is CASSIVRGKNTEAFF. As DNA, the CDR3 is TGTGCCAGTAGTATAGTTCGGGGGAAGAACACTGAAGCTTTCTTT.

This chain links TRBV7-2 with TRBJ1-2; no definite D call. Trimming cost V 5 bases and J 8 bases, with 9 bases left between them. The CDR3 is made up of 11 amino acids. CDR1 is SGHTA, CDR2 FQGNSA, per germline. DNA of the CDR3: TGTGCCAGCAGCCCCTCCGGGGGCTACACCTTC. This encodes CASSPSGGYTF.

The rearrangement joins TRBV4-3 to TRBJ2-5; perhaps TRBD2 as D (6 bases). CDR1 LGHNA and CDR2 YSLEER come from the germline V gene. Between the trimmed V and J ends, which lost 3 bases and 2 bases, there was a span of 13 bases. The CDR3 loop spans 15 amino acids. The CDR3 region is CASSQDGRGQETQYF. The CDR3 DNA is TGCGCCAGCAGCCAGGACGGACGGGGGCAAGAGACCCAGTACTTC.

The chain carries TRBV7-2 and TRBJ2-3, with a possible D match to TRBD1 (6 bases). CDR1 is SGHTA, CDR2 FQGNSA, per germline. CDR3 length: 14 residues. The V end was cut by 7 bases, the J end by 1 base, with 12 bases between. CDR3 nucleotide sequence: TGTGCCAGCACTCTGCAGGGGCGCACAGATACGCAGTATTTT. This encodes CASTLQGRTDTQYF.

The CDR3 region has the DNA TGTGCCAGCAGTTACTCCTCGTCGACTAGCGGGGAGACCCAGTACTTC. Amino acid sequence: CASSYSSSTSGETQYF. This rearrangement joins TRBV6-5 to TRBJ2-5; 10 bases line up with TRBD2. With 0 bases clipped from V and 5 bases from J, the junction kept 6 bases outside the gene matches. The CDR3 is 16 amino acids. The germline V gene encodes CDR1 MNHEY and CDR2 SVGAGI.

The genes are TRBV2 and TRBJ2-7; possible D gene TRBD1, 6 bases. Deletions cut 1 base from V and 0 bases from J, with 10 bases between. The CDR3 length is 15 residues. CDR1 and CDR2 from the germline V gene are SNHLY and FYNNEI. CDR3 sequence (DNA): TGTGCCAGCAGTGAAGTCGGACAGAGCTCCTACGAGCAGTACTTC. Translating it yields CASSEVGQSSYEQYF.

Only one count was recorded for this clone. This chain's CDR3 is CASSLDGAGEETQYF. The CDR3 coding sequence is TGTGCCAGCAGCTTAGATGGGGCGGGGGAAGAGACCCAGTACTTC. The V call is TRBV7-9, the J call TRBJ2-5; the match to TRBD2 covers 7 bases. This CDR3 has 15 amino acids. Germline V gene data show CDR1 as SEHNR and CDR2 as FQNEAQ (reference sequence). The trim removed 1 base at V and 3 bases at J, leaving 5 bases unmatched.

The rearrangement uses TRBV9 and TRBJ2-5, with TRBD2 as a possible D gene (5 bases). Looked up from germline, CDR1 is SGDLS and CDR2 is YYNGEE. This CDR3 has 11 amino acids. V dropped 5 bases and J dropped 5 bases, with 7 bases sitting between them. The CDR3 bases are TGTGCCAGCAGTAGGGAGGAGACCCAGTACTTC. It codes for CASSREETQYF.

This rearrangement joins TRBV5-4 to TRBJ1-1, with D perhaps matching TRBD1 (5 bases). This CDR3 region has 13 residues. Trimming took off 3 bases at V and 3 bases at J, with 9 bases between the two ends. The V gene's germline CDR1 is SGHNT and CDR2 YYREEE (reference sequence). CDR3 in amino acids: CASSYDSYTEAFF. The CDR3 DNA is TGTGCCAGCAGCTATGACAGTTACACTGAAGCTTTCTTT.

The CDR3 sequence is CASSSQGARETQYF. In DNA form, the CDR3 reads TGTGCCAGCAGCTCGCAGGGGGCGCGAGAGACCCAGTACTTC. The J gene is TRBJ2-5, the V gene TRBV5-6, with 8 bases that match TRBD1. CDR3 length equals 14 residues. V trimming: 3 bases; J trimming: 4 bases; junction bases outside the gene matches: 5. Germline V gene data show CDR1 as SGHDT and CDR2 as YYEEEE.

The chain links TRBV6-2 or TRBV6-3 to TRBJ1-4, with 7 bases aligning to TRBD1. V shed 2 bases, J shed 5 bases, and the junction held 8 bases outside the gene matches. The germline CDR1 and CDR2 sequences are MNHEY and SVGEGT. The CDR3 spans 16 residues. The CDR3, as DNA: TGTGCCAGCAGTTACACGGGACAGCGGAAGAATGAAAAACTGTTTTTT. It encodes CASSYTGQRKNEKLFF.

This clone was detected only a few times. J is TRBJ2-1 and V is TRBV2, with D unresolved. The CDR3 spans 12 residues. V was clipped by 5 bases and J by 6 bases, with 8 bases between them. Germline lookup yields CDR1 SNHLY and CDR2 FYNNEI. CDR3 region: CASSLDRNEQFF. DNA for the CDR3: TGTGCCAGCAGTCTAGATCGCAATGAGCAGTTCTTC.

The count of this clone is one. J is TRBJ1-1 and V is TRBV12-3 or TRBV12-4; no reliable D call. V lost 0 bases and J lost 7, with 6 bases in between. The CDR3 is 12 amino acids. CDR3 sequence: CASSLAVVEAFF. DNA of the CDR3: TGTGCCAGCAGTTTAGCGGTAGTTGAAGCTTTCTTT.

The chain uses TRBV11-2 and TRBJ2-1; D is perhaps TRBD2 (6 bases). CDR3 length: 14 residues. The V gene's germline CDR1 is SGHAT and CDR2 FQNNGV. V was clipped by 2 bases and J by 10 bases, with 15 bases between them. The CDR3 DNA reads as TGTGCCAGCAGCTTAACAGGAGGGGTAATCGAGCAGTTCTTC. Its protein is CASSLTGGVIEQFF.

The V and J genes are TRBV18 and TRBJ2-7; D remains unclear. This CDR3 is 13 amino acids long. The V and J ends lost 2 bases and 2 bases respectively, with 7 bases between them. The germline gives CDR1 KGHSH, CDR2 LQKENI. The CDR3 loop is CASSPDWTYEQYF. The CDR3, as DNA: TGTGCCAGCTCACCAGACTGGACCTACGAGCAGTACTTC.